This T cell receptor (beta chain) was profiled in a study of T-cell reconstitution after alpha-beta-depleted transplantation in children. Study results and limitations: T-cell counts and diversity were attributed mostly to newly produced T cells one year after transplant. Surviving recipient T cells and thymic progenitors produced the high day-60 TCRbeta diversity seen in some patients.

This CDR3 has 13 residues. Per the germline V gene, CDR1 is MNHEY and CDR2 is SVGAGI. V lost 2 bases and J lost 8, with 9 bases in between. Unique molecular identifiers were built into the TCRbeta library. TCRdb called the PCR reads again in MiXCR, with one record for every CDR3 protein. This sample carries more than 500,000 distinct CDR3 sequences, about an eighth of them seen once, and the ten largest clones take 12% to 15%. This clonotype showed up many times. Its cognate antigen is unknown. The rearrangement uses TRBV6-5 and TRBJ2-2; no clear D. The sample in question was PBMCs, mostly from graft donor cells, obtained 180 days after TCRalphabeta/CD19-depleted stem cell transplant. The clonotype was recovered from a female patient aged 2 to 10 who had a stem cell transplant for aplastic anemia, so the T cells may come from the graft donor. CDR3 nucleotide sequence: TGTGCCAGCAGTTACAGGGTTCTTGGGGAGCTGTTTTTT. Its protein is CASSYRVLGELFF.